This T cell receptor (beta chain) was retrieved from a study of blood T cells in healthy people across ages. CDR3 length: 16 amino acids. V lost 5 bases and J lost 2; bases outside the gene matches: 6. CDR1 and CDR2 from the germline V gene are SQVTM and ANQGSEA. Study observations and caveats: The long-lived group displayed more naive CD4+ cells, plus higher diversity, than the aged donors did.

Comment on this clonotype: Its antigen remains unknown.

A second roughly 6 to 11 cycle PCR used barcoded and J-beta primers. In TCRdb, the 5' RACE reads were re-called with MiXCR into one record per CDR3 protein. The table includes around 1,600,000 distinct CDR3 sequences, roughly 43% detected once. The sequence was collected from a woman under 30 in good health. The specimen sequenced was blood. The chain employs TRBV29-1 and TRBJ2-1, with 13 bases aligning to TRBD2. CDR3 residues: CSVQMTSGGTYNEQFF. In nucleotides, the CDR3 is TGCAGCGTTCAAATGACTAGCGGGGGGACCTACAATGAGCAGTTCTTC.